This TCR beta chain was sequenced for a study of T cells after yellow fever vaccination. Study at large: SMART-Seq v4 Ultra Low Input served to prepare low-cell-number fractions. Study findings and constraints: Although the secondary response was weaker, it peaked faster, at day 5 versus 15.

Looked up from germline, CDR1 is SGDLS and CDR2 is YYNGEE. The CDR3 covers 13 residues. Points on this clonotype: Its target is unknown. Compared with germline, one end of the junction differs, possibly owing to a read error.

5'RACE template switching produced TCR cDNA carrying a universal primer site and UMIs. TCRdb re-called the 5' RACE reads with MiXCR, one entry per CDR3 protein. The sample records approximately 510,000 distinct CDR3 sequences, about a fifth being singletons. The specimen comprised PBMCs, sampled less than 25 days after the first yellow fever vaccination. This clonotype originated in a man aged 18 to 29 who received the YFV17D yellow fever vaccine. V usage is TRBV9 and J usage is TRBJ2-1, with D possibly being TRBD2 (5 bases). This CDR3 is CASSVEAAEPGPF. The CDR3 DNA reads as TGTGCCAGCAGCGTAGAAGCGGCAGAGCCCGGCCCCTTC. The full variable domain, in which reference TRBV9 and TRBJ2-1 provide the parts outside the CDR3, is DSGVTQTPKHLITATGQRVTLRCSPRSGDLSVYWYQQSLDQGLQFLIQYYNGEERAKGNILERFSAQQFPDLHSELNLSSLELGDSALYFCASSVEAAEPGPFGPGTRLTVL.